The rows below give T cell receptor beta chains drawn from one sample of a study of T cell clones after liver transplantation. Profiled with immunoSEQ multiplex PCR; TCRdb holds only in-frame clones, not every one. This sample has approximately 70,000 clones, with approximately 80% found just once. The material sequenced was CD4+ T cells from blood, taken 48 to 50 months after liver transplant. These receptor sequences come from a human patient who received a liver transplant. Some T cells may be graft donor cells. The CDR3 runs from the conserved cysteine through the conserved F or W. Fields, in order: D gene, J gene, CDR3 length, clone size, V gene, CDR3 DNA, CDR3 protein. A D gene is named only where the DNA matches it firmly. Size values are once, few and many counts, or a class for expanded clones, and some rows have none.

. | TRBJ1-3 | 14 | . | TRBV10-1 | TGCGCCAGCAATGGAACGCGCTCTGGAAACACCATATATTTT | CASNGTRSGNTIYF
TRBD1 | TRBJ2-5 | 16 | . | TRBV5-1 | TGCGCCAGCAGCTCTGCCGGGACAGGGGTTCAAGAGACCCAGTACTTC | CASSSAGTGVQETQYF
. | TRBJ1-3 | 16 | . | TRBV7-3 | TGTGCCAGCAGCCAAAACCCGGGGTTCTCTGGAAACACCATATATTTT | CASSQNPGFSGNTIYF
. | TRBJ1-1 | 12 | . | TRBV7-9 | TGTGCCAGCAGTTCGGACAGACTTGAAGCTTTCTTT | CASSSDRLEAFF
. | TRBJ2-3 | 15 | . | TRBV27 | TGTGCCAGCAGTTTATCTACTAGCAGGGCAGATACGCAGTATTTT | CASSLSTSRADTQYF
. | TRBJ1-1 | 15 | . | TRBV7-2 | TGTGCCAGCAGCTTAGACCGGACCCGCGGCACTGAAGCTTTCTTT | CASSLDRTRGTEAFF
TRBD2 | TRBJ2-3 | 16 | . | TRBV4-3 | TGCGCCAGCAGCCAAGGGACTAGCGGGGATGGTGGTACGCAGTATTTT | CASSQGTSGDGGTQYF
. | TRBJ1-1 | 13 | . | TRBV27 | TGTGCCAGCAGTTTAGCAGGGGCGGGTGAAGCTTTCTTT | CASSLAGAGEAFF
. | TRBJ2-7 | 15 | . | TRBV7-2 | TGTGCCAGCAGCTTAGACCGGGGCAGATCCTACGAGCAGTACTTC | CASSLDRGRSYEQYF
. | TRBJ1-2 | 13 | . | TRBV2 | TGTGCCAGCAGTGAAGAAAGGGCCTATGGCTACACCTTC | CASSEERAYGYTF
TRBD1 | TRBJ2-5 | 15 | . | TRBV5-6 | TGTGCCAGCAGCTTGGAGACAGGGGGCCAAGAGACCCAGTACTTC | CASSLETGGQETQYF
. | TRBJ2-4 | 16 | once | TRBV21-1 | TGTGCCAGCAGCAAAGACTACAGTCTAGCCAAAAACATTCAGTACTTC | CASSKDYSLAKNIQYF
. | TRBJ2-3 | 17 | . | TRBV13 | TGTGCCAGCAGCACCCTGACTAGTTTCGGCCAAGGAGATACGCAGTATTTT | CASSTLTSFGQGDTQYF
TRBD1 | TRBJ2-4 | 12 | . | TRBV10-3 | TGTGCCATGGGACAGGGGAAAAACATTCAGTACTTC | CAMGQGKNIQYF
TRBD1 | TRBJ2-5 | 15 | . | TRBV2 | TGTGCCAGCAGTGAGCCCCGACAGGGCGGGGAGACCCAGTACTTC | CASSEPRQGGETQYF
. | TRBJ1-3 | 16 | once | TRBV6-6 | TGTGCCAGCAGTTACGGGGGGACAACGTCCGGAAACACCATATATTTT | CASSYGGTTSGNTIYF